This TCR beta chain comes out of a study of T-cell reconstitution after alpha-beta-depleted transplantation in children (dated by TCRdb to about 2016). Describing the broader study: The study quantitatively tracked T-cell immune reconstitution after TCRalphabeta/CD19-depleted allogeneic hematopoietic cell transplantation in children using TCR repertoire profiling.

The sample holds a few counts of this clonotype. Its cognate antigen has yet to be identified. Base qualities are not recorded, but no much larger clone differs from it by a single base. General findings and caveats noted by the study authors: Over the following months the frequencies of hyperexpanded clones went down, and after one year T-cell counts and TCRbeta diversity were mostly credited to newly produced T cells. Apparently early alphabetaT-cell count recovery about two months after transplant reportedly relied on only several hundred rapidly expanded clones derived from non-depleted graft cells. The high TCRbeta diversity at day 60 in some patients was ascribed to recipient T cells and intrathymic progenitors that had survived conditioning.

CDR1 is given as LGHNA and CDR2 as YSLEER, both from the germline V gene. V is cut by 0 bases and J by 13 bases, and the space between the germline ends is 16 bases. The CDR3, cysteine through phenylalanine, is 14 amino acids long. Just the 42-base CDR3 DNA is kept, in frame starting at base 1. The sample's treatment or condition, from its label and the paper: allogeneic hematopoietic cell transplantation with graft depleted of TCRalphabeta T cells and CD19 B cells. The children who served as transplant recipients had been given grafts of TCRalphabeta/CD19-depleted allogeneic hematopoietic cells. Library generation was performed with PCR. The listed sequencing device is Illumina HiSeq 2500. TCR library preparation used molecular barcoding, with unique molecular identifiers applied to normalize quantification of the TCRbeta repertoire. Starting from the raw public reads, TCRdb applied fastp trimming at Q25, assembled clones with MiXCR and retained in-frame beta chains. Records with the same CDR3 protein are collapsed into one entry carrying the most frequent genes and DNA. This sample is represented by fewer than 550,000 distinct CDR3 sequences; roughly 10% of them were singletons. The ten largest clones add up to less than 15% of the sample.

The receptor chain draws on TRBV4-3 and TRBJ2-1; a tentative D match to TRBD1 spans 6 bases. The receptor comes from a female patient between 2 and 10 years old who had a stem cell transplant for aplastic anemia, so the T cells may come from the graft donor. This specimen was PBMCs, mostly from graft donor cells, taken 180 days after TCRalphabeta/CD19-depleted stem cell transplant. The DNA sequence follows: TGCGCCAGCAGCCAAGATGTACAGGGAATCGATCAGTTCTTC. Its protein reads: CASSQDVQGIDQFF.